The 26 T cell receptor beta chains reported below all come from one sample, sequenced in a study of T cells in Graves' hyperthyroidism and ophthalmopathy. TCR beta CDR3 regions were amplified from RNA transcripts. HTBI primers were used for first-round RT-PCR of the TCR CDR3. TCRdb ran MiXCR on the multiplex PCR reads and lists one entry per CDR3 protein. In the table there are roughly 290,000 distinct CDR3 sequences, approximately 15% of which are singletons. The sequenced sample was blood. The receptors derive from a woman aged 55-70 years with Graves' ophthalmopathy.

This clonotype was detected only a few times. The chain joins TRBV5-1 to TRBJ2-3; 11 bases agree with TRBD2. The germline V gene encodes CDR1 SGHRS and CDR2 YFSETQ. CDR3 length: 15 residues. The V gene end was trimmed by 4 bases and the J gene end by 2 bases; junction bases not matched to a gene: 3. CDR3 residues: CASSTSGGITDTQYF. CDR3 nucleotides: TGCGCCAGCAGCACTAGCGGGGGCATCACAGATACGCAGTATTTT.

The sample holds many counts of this clonotype. This rearrangement joins TRBV28 to TRBJ1-1, with 7 bases lining up with TRBD1. CDR1 and CDR2 from the germline V gene are MDHEN and SYDVKM. This CDR3 region has 19 residues. V gave up 6 bases and J gave up 5 bases; unmatched junction bases: 24. As DNA, the CDR3 is TGTGCCAGCAGATCACAGGGGTTTGGTCAGGGTGGTAGTGGGACTGAAGCTTTCTTT. It encodes CASRSQGFGQGGSGTEAFF.

Turning to this clonotype: A read error is possible here, since a much larger clone lies one base away. V gene TRBV24-1 combines with J gene TRBJ1-1, with 7 positions matching TRBD1. The CDR3 has 15 residues. Germline assignment: CDR1 KGHDR and CDR2 SFDVKD. CDR3 DNA: TGTGCCACCAGTGCCCAATCGACAGGGAACGCTGAAGCTTTCTTT. It specifies CATSAQSTGNAEAFF.

This clonotype occurred many times. In nucleotides, the CDR3 is TGTGCCAGCAGTTCGGGACAGGCCAACTATGGCTACACCTTC. Its protein product is CASSSGQANYGYTF. The rearrangement uses TRBV12-3 or TRBV12-4 and TRBJ1-2, with 8 bases identical to TRBD1. J was trimmed by 2 bases and V by 4 bases; bases with no gene match: 3. There are 14 residues in the CDR3.

This clonotype was detected a few times. The chain combines TRBV29-1 with TRBJ2-2; 7 bases line up with TRBD1. CDR3 length equals 13 residues. Germline V gene lookup returns CDR1 SQVTM and CDR2 ANQGSEA. J was trimmed by 4 bases and V by 4 bases; bases with no gene match: 3. The DNA for the CDR3 is TGCAGCGTTGGACAGGGAGTCACCGGGGAGCTGTTTTTT. It is translated as CSVGQGVTGELFF.

This clonotype was seen many times. CDR3 amino acids: CSAPLPGHGCCNQPQHF. The CDR3 DNA follows: TGCAGTGCTCCCCTCCCAGGGCACGGATGTTGCAATCAGCCCCAGCATTTT. The rearrangement links TRBV20-1 to TRBJ1-5; a possible D gene is TRBD1 (5 bases). CDR3 length equals 17 residues. Germline V gene sequence: CDR1 DFQATT, CDR2 SNEGSKA (reference sequence). Trimming took 5 bases from V and 2 from J, leaving 22 bases between them.

This clonotype came up a few times. This rearrangement joins TRBV20-1 to TRBJ1-1; 11 nucleotides agree with TRBD1. From germline, CDR1 is DFQATT and CDR2 SNEGSKA (reference sequence). J was trimmed by 5 bases and V by 2 bases; bases with no gene match: 4. The length of the CDR3 is 14 residues. The CDR3 loop is CSARSGTGGTEAFF. DNA for the CDR3: TGCAGTGCTAGATCTGGGACAGGGGGGACTGAAGCTTTCTTT.

V usage is TRBV10-3 and J usage is TRBJ2-5; 8 bases line up with TRBD1. The germline CDR1 and CDR2 sequences are ENHRY and SYGVKD. The CDR3 covers 14 residues. Trimming at V came to 4 bases and at J to 5 bases, leaving 6 bases not matched to a gene. The CDR3 reads CAISGQGAKETQYF. In DNA, the CDR3 is TGTGCCATCAGTGGGCAGGGGGCCAAGGAGACCCAGTACTTC.

At least ten counts were recorded for this clonotype. J is TRBJ2-1 and V is TRBV20-1; 9 bases line up with TRBD2. CDR3 length: 16 amino acids. The junction had 10 bases not matched to a gene; V was cut back by 0 bases and J by 7 bases. Per germline, CDR1 DFQATT and CDR2 SNEGSKA (reference sequence). The CDR3 protein is CSARDLLAGVRNEQFF. In DNA, the CDR3 is TGCAGTGCTAGAGATCTATTAGCGGGAGTAAGGAATGAGCAGTTCTTC.

The table lists this clonotype with many counts. The rearrangement joins TRBV7-2 to TRBJ1-1; 8 bases are a match to TRBD1. Germline lookup yields CDR1 SGHTA and CDR2 FQGNSA. V was pared by 5 bases and J by 5 bases, with 7 bases of the junction left unmatched. The CDR3 is 14 residues long. The CDR3 spells CASSAIQGATEAFF. Written as DNA, the CDR3 is TGTGCCAGCAGCGCAATCCAGGGGGCGACTGAAGCTTTCTTT.

This clonotype was observed many times. The genes are TRBV7-9 and TRBJ1-4; D is unresolved. Per germline, CDR1 SEHNR and CDR2 FQNEAQ (reference sequence). Trimming removed 5 bases from V and 0 bases from J, with 10 bases in between. The CDR3 consists of 15 residues. In DNA form, the CDR3 reads TGTGCCAGCAGCGCCCAGTGGGCAACTAATGAAAAACTGTTTTTT. This sequence encodes CASSAQWATNEKLFF.

This clonotype was counted ten times or more. The V gene is TRBV28, the J gene TRBJ1-1; 8 bases fit TRBD1. The J segment lost 4 bases and the V segment lost 2 bases, leaving 6 bases of the junction unmatched. Per germline, CDR1 MDHEN and CDR2 SYDVKM. This CDR3 is built from 15 residues. This CDR3 reads CASSLGDRLVTEAFF. In nucleotides, the CDR3 is TGTGCCAGCAGTTTAGGGGACAGGCTCGTCACTGAAGCTTTCTTT.

This clonotype was detected many times. The chain is built from TRBV7-8 and TRBJ2-3; TRBD2 matches at 7 bases. The V gene end was trimmed by 6 bases and the J gene end by 2 bases; junction bases not matched to a gene: 8. Germline CDR1 reads SGHVS; CDR2 reads FQNEAQ. The CDR3 totals 15 residues. The CDR3 loop reads CASSPSGSTTDTQYF. The CDR3 nucleotides are TGTGCCAGCAGTCCTAGCGGTTCCACCACAGATACGCAGTATTTT. The full variable domain, in which reference TRBV7-8 and TRBJ2-3 provide the parts outside the CDR3, is GAGVSQSPRYKVAKRGQDVALRCDPISGHVSLFWYQQALGQGPEFLTYFQNEAQLDKSGLPSDRFFAERPEGSVSTLKIQRTQQEDSAVYLCASSPSGSTTDTQYFGPGTRLTVL.

This clonotype has a count of ten or more. The CDR3 coding sequence is TGTGCCAGCAGCTTGGACAGGGGTATGGCCAAAAACATTCAGTACTTC. Protein sequence: CASSLDRGMAKNIQYF. The chain combines TRBV7-2 with TRBJ2-4, with 9 nucleotides matching TRBD1. Germline CDR1 reads SGHTA; CDR2 reads FQGNSA. The CDR3 consists of 16 residues. The trim removed 3 bases at V and 1 base at J, leaving 4 bases unmatched.

This clonotype has ten or more counts. The J gene is TRBJ1-1, the V gene TRBV20-1, with D tentatively TRBD1 (6 bases). Trimming removed 4 bases at V and 2 bases at J, with 20 bases between. Germline V gene sequence: CDR1 DFQATT, CDR2 SNEGSKA (reference sequence). This CDR3 has 16 amino acids. The CDR3 reads CSAKRRGIDSNTEAFF. CDR3 DNA sequence: TGCAGTGCTAAGAGGAGGGGGATAGACAGCAACACTGAAGCTTTCTTT.

The chain has TRBV6-1 and TRBJ1-4, with 10 positions matching TRBD1. Trimming took 5 bases from V and 7 from J; bases not matched to a gene: 7. CDR3 length: 15 residues. The germline V gene encodes CDR1 MNHNS and CDR2 SASEGT. CDR3: CASSPGTGEGEKLFF. CDR3 coding DNA: TGTGCCAGCAGTCCCGGGACAGGGGAAGGTGAAAAACTGTTTTTT.

The CDR3 bases are TGCAGTGCTAGACCGCAACTAGCGGGAAGGTTAAATGAGCAGTTCTTC. Translation: CSARPQLAGRLNEQFF. This chain connects TRBV20-1 to TRBJ2-1; 10 bases are a match to TRBD2. Germline loops: CDR1 DFQATT, CDR2 SNEGSKA (reference sequence). The CDR3 is made up of 16 amino acids. The V segment lost 2 bases and the J segment 7 bases; nucleotides outside the gene matches: 11.

This clonotype was recorded at least ten times. The CDR3 is CASSLFGSRDTQYF. DNA for the CDR3: TGTGCCAGCAGCTTATTCGGGTCTAGGGATACGCAGTATTTT. V and J are TRBV11-2 and TRBJ2-3; D is ambiguous. The V end was cut by 2 bases, the J end by 6 bases, with 12 bases between. Germline values: CDR1 SGHAT, CDR2 FQNNGV. The CDR3 runs to 14 residues.

This clonotype has ten or more counts. The rearrangement links TRBV10-3 to TRBJ1-5, with D uncertain. With 7 bases removed from V and 2 bases from J, the gap between germline ends came to 12 bases. The germline CDR1 and CDR2 sequences are ENHRY and SYGVKD. The CDR3 is 14 amino acids. The CDR3 coding sequence is TGTGCCATCAAGGGCAGTGGGGGCAATCAGCCCCAGCATTTT. It encodes CAIKGSGGNQPQHF.

This clonotype was picked up many times. The chain employs TRBV7-8 and TRBJ2-7; 7 bases are a match to TRBD2. This CDR3 is 15 amino acids long. V was pared by 4 bases and J by 0 bases, with 6 bases of the junction left unmatched. Germline V CDR1 and CDR2: SGHVS, FQNEAQ. CDR3 loop: CASSSTSASSYEQYF. DNA of the CDR3: TGTGCCAGCAGCTCTACTAGCGCAAGCTCCTACGAGCAGTACTTC.

The J gene is TRBJ2-5, the V gene TRBV20-1, with TRBD2 matching over 14 bases. CDR1 DFQATT and CDR2 SNEGSKA come from the germline V gene (reference sequence). The CDR3 extends over 14 amino acids. The V segment lost 6 bases and the J segment 4 bases; nucleotides outside the gene matches: 4. Here the CDR3 reads CSAMTSGRGETQYF. The CDR3 DNA is TGCAGTGCCATGACTAGCGGGAGGGGAGAGACCCAGTACTTC.

This clonotype was observed at least ten times. The rearrangement joins TRBV6-1 to TRBJ2-1; 12 bases match TRBD2. Germline CDR1 and CDR2: MNHNS and SASEGT. The CDR3 extends over 18 amino acids. After removal of 7 bases from V and 0 bases from J, the junction contained 10 bases not matched to a gene. CDR3 residues: CASTDGTSGFYSYNEQFF. CDR3 nucleotide sequence: TGTGCCAGCACCGATGGGACTAGCGGGTTCTACTCCTACAATGAGCAGTTCTTC.

This clonotype was found many times. The chain employs TRBV28 and TRBJ2-7; 10 bases are shared with TRBD1. This CDR3 is 14 amino acids long. V gave up 3 bases and J gave up 4 bases; unmatched junction bases: 3. Germline V gives CDR1 MDHEN, CDR2 SYDVKM. As DNA, the CDR3 is TGTGCCAGCAGTTTTAGGGACAGGGGATACGAGCAGTACTTC. Amino acid sequence: CASSFRDRGYEQYF.

This chain links TRBV5-1 with TRBJ2-5, with 10 bases that match TRBD2. This CDR3 has 16 amino acids. J was trimmed by 4 bases and V by 0 bases; bases with no gene match: 6. Germline values: CDR1 SGHRS, CDR2 YFSETQ. The CDR3 here is CASSLVASGSAETQYF. Here the CDR3 DNA reads TGCGCCAGCAGCTTGGTGGCTAGCGGGAGTGCAGAGACCCAGTACTTC.

There are many counts of this clonotype. The V and J genes are TRBV5-1 and TRBJ1-2; D not certain. This CDR3 is built from 15 residues. Per germline, CDR1 SGHRS and CDR2 YFSETQ. The V and J ends lost 0 bases and 4 bases respectively, with 13 bases between them. CDR3 region: CASSLAGYGGYGYTF. Here the CDR3 DNA reads TGCGCCAGCAGCTTGGCCGGCTACGGCGGCTATGGCTACACCTTC.

This clonotype was picked up many times. V is TRBV11-2 and J is TRBJ2-7, with D perhaps matching TRBD1 (6 bases). The germline gives CDR1 SGHAT, CDR2 FQNNGV. This CDR3 has 15 amino acids. Trimming took off 2 bases at V and 3 bases at J, with 14 bases between the two ends. This CDR3 reads CASSLWGQGYYEQYF. CDR3 in DNA: TGTGCCAGCAGCTTATGGGGGCAGGGTTACTACGAGCAGTACTTC.